The source of this TCR beta chain is a study of identical twins. Study-level points and caveats: Models underestimated TCR alpha sharing (out-of-frame) in monozygotic twins.

In TCRdb, the 5' RACE reads were re-called with MiXCR into one record per CDR3 protein. Among under 900,000 distinct CDR3 sequences, 9% to 15% were seen once, and the ten largest hold about 1.6%. The length of the CDR3 is 12 residues. Trimming took 7 bases from V and 0 from J, leaving 6 bases between them. Germline V lookup: CDR1 SGHRS, CDR2 YFSETQ. This clonotype was picked up a small number of times. Its antigen is still unknown. These data are also associated with another study on yellow fever vaccine responses in identical twins.

This chain uses TRBV5-1 with TRBJ2-3; D is undetermined. Sequenced: PBMCs. The source of this sequence is a woman between 18 and 30 years old in good health. For the CDR3, the DNA is TGCGCCAGCCAAAGCAGCACAGATACGCAGTATTTT. Amino acid sequence: CASQSSTDTQYF.